One T cell receptor (beta chain) is described in this entry. Its antigen is currently unknown. V was cut by 0 bases and J by 8 bases, with 11 bases left in between. CDR3 length equals 14 residues. Full-length variable regions came from constant-region reverse primers plus semi-nested Nested Universal Primer A PCR. One entry per CDR3 protein results from TCRdb running MiXCR on the 5' RACE reads. Seen here are over 50,000 distinct CDR3 sequences, more than 20% observed once, and the top ten hold 2.5% to 3.5%. Whole-study findings and limits: Tumor memory CD4+ T cell TCR gene usage clustered with blood and lymph node memory CD4+ cells and lymph node naive CD4+ cells.

The sequenced sample was tumor-infiltrating naive CD4+ T cells sorted from the breast tumor. The subset denotes: naive CD4+ T cells, CD4+CD45RA+CD25-. The receptor was derived from a female donor with breast cancer. The chain is built from TRBV12-3 or TRBV12-4 and TRBJ1-3; TRBD1 might be the D (5 bases). CDR3 region: CASSLAFQGDTIYF. The CDR3 bases are TGTGCCAGCAGTTTAGCGTTTCAGGGAGACACCATATATTTT.